A selection of T cell receptor beta chains follows, all from one sample in a study of response to subunit inactivated influenza vaccine. TCRdb itself ran the RT-PCR reads through MiXCR, one entry per CDR3 protein. In the table there are about 800,000 distinct CDR3 sequences, 21% of which are singletons. The sample here was PBMCs from blood, taken roughly 5 days after vaccination. All receptors come from a man between 50 and 59 years old who received an inactivated influenza vaccine. CDR3s include the opening cysteine and the closing phenylalanine or tryptophan. The D gene is left open where the match is weak. Clone size, where shown, is once, few, many, or a class for clones that have expanded.

abundance: .; v_gene: TRBV5-1; d_gene: .; j_gene: TRBJ2-1; CDR3nt: TGCGCCAGCAGCCTCTACCTAGGGGGGAGCTCCTACAATGAGCAGTTCTTC; CDR3aa: CASSLYLGGSSYNEQFF
abundance: many; v_gene: TRBV12-3/TRBV12-4; d_gene: .; j_gene: TRBJ2-2; CDR3nt: TGTGCCAGCAGATCCCCCGGCGGGGTCACCGGGGAGCTGTTTTTT; CDR3aa: CASRSPGGVTGELFF
abundance: .; v_gene: TRBV3-1; d_gene: .; j_gene: TRBJ2-3; CDR3nt: TGTGCCAGCAGCCAAGCTATGACCTCCGGCGCGCAGTATTTT; CDR3aa: CASSQAMTSGAQYF
abundance: .; v_gene: TRBV18; d_gene: .; j_gene: TRBJ2-7; CDR3nt: TGTGCCAGCTCACCACCAGGGCTCAGCTCCTACGAGCAGTACTTC; CDR3aa: CASSPPGLSSYEQYF
abundance: few; v_gene: TRBV6-5; d_gene: TRBD1; j_gene: TRBJ2-7; CDR3nt: TGTGCCAGCAGTTACGGGACAGGGGACAGGGAGCAGTACTTC; CDR3aa: CASSYGTGDREQYF
abundance: .; v_gene: TRBV27; d_gene: TRBD2; j_gene: TRBJ2-1; CDR3nt: TGTGCCAGCAAAATAGGTCGGGGGGGCGGCAATGAGCAGTTCTTC; CDR3aa: CASKIGRGGGNEQFF
abundance: few; v_gene: TRBV24-1; d_gene: TRBD2; j_gene: TRBJ2-3; CDR3nt: TGTGCCACCAGTGAACCCGGGACTAGCGAAACAGATACGCAGTATTTT; CDR3aa: CATSEPGTSETDTQYF
abundance: .; v_gene: TRBV4-1; d_gene: .; j_gene: TRBJ2-1; CDR3nt: TGCGCCAGCAGCCAAGGGCTCGGACTAGGGGGGCCTTACAATGAGCAGTTCTTC; CDR3aa: CASSQGLGLGGPYNEQFF
abundance: many; v_gene: TRBV28; d_gene: TRBD1; j_gene: TRBJ1-4; CDR3nt: TGTGCCAGCAGAATCGGACAGGGGAGGGGTGAAAAACTGTTTTTT; CDR3aa: CASRIGQGRGEKLFF
abundance: few; v_gene: TRBV18; d_gene: TRBD1; j_gene: TRBJ2-5; CDR3nt: TGTGCCAGCTCACCACCACTTACCGGACAGGGGGAGACCCAGTACTTC; CDR3aa: CASSPPLTGQGETQYF
abundance: few; v_gene: TRBV18; d_gene: TRBD2; j_gene: TRBJ2-7; CDR3nt: TGTGCCAGCTCACCAACACTAGCGGGGGGCTACGAGCAGTACTTC; CDR3aa: CASSPTLAGGYEQYF
abundance: .; v_gene: TRBV20-1; d_gene: .; j_gene: TRBJ2-2; CDR3nt: TGCAGTGCTGAGGACCGACGCACCGGGGAGCTGTTTTTT; CDR3aa: CSAEDRRTGELFF
abundance: .; v_gene: TRBV12-3/TRBV12-4; d_gene: .; j_gene: TRBJ1-2; CDR3nt: TGTGCCAGCAGTACTGAACCGCGGGGCTATGGCTACACCTTC; CDR3aa: CASSTEPRGYGYTF
abundance: .; v_gene: TRBV3-1; d_gene: .; j_gene: TRBJ2-1; CDR3nt: TGTGCCAGCAGCCAAGAATTGGGGGGTTACAATGAGCAGTTCTTC; CDR3aa: CASSQELGGYNEQFF
abundance: .; v_gene: TRBV3-1; d_gene: .; j_gene: TRBJ2-1; CDR3nt: TGTGCCAACAGGGAAGAGGCTCCCTACAATGAGCAGTTCTTC; CDR3aa: CANREEAPYNEQFF
abundance: .; v_gene: TRBV5-1; d_gene: .; j_gene: TRBJ2-7; CDR3nt: TGCGCCAGCAGCCCAAACAGGGATCGGCGCGAGCAGTACTTC; CDR3aa: CASSPNRDRREQYF
abundance: .; v_gene: TRBV11-3; d_gene: .; j_gene: TRBJ2-3; CDR3nt: TGTGCCAGCAGCGGGTCGAGGGTAGATACGCAGTATTTT; CDR3aa: CASSGSRVDTQYF
abundance: .; v_gene: TRBV12-3/TRBV12-4; d_gene: .; j_gene: TRBJ2-1; CDR3nt: TGTGCCAGCAGCCGGACAAGTTTGGGGCAGTTCTTC; CDR3aa: CASSRTSLGQFF
abundance: few; v_gene: TRBV6-5; d_gene: TRBD1; j_gene: TRBJ1-1; CDR3nt: TGTGCCAGCAGTTACTCGTTGGACAGGGGGGAAACTGAAGCTTTCTTT; CDR3aa: CASSYSLDRGETEAFF
abundance: .; v_gene: TRBV7-9; d_gene: .; j_gene: TRBJ2-7; CDR3nt: TGTGCCAGCAGCGGTCTCGAAGGATCCTACGAGCAGTACTTC; CDR3aa: CASSGLEGSYEQYF
abundance: .; v_gene: TRBV7-9; d_gene: .; j_gene: TRBJ2-2; CDR3nt: TGTGCCAGCAGCCTCGGGACTGCCAGCGGGGAGCTGTTTTTT; CDR3aa: CASSLGTASGELFF
abundance: .; v_gene: TRBV20-1; d_gene: .; j_gene: TRBJ2-3; CDR3nt: TGCAGTGCTAGGGGTCAGGGACTTGGCACAGATACGCAGTATTTT; CDR3aa: CSARGQGLGTDTQYF
abundance: few; v_gene: TRBV7-2; d_gene: .; j_gene: TRBJ1-6; CDR3nt: TGTGCCAGCAGCTTAGGAGCAGGGGCAAATAATTCACCCCTCCACTTT; CDR3aa: CASSLGAGANNSPLHF
abundance: few; v_gene: TRBV14; d_gene: TRBD1; j_gene: TRBJ1-1; CDR3nt: TGTGCCAGCAGGCGGGACAGGGGGCGAGGGATCGAGACTGAAGCTTTCTTT; CDR3aa: CASRRDRGRGIETEAFF
abundance: few; v_gene: TRBV30; d_gene: .; j_gene: TRBJ2-1; CDR3nt: TGTGCCTGGGATACGGTAGGGTACAATGAGCAGTTCTTC; CDR3aa: CAWDTVGYNEQFF
abundance: .; v_gene: TRBV20-1; d_gene: TRBD1; j_gene: TRBJ2-5; CDR3nt: TGCAGTGCTGACAACCCCGACAGGGGGCAAGAGACCCAGTACTTC; CDR3aa: CSADNPDRGQETQYF
abundance: few; v_gene: TRBV2; d_gene: TRBD1; j_gene: TRBJ1-5; CDR3nt: TGTGCCAGCAGTCGGGACAGGGTATCCAATCAGCCCCAGCATTTT; CDR3aa: CASSRDRVSNQPQHF
abundance: .; v_gene: TRBV12-3/TRBV12-4; d_gene: .; j_gene: TRBJ2-1; CDR3nt: TGTGCCAGCAGTTCCGGGCTTCGGGGAGTTGAGCAGTTCTTC; CDR3aa: CASSSGLRGVEQFF
abundance: few; v_gene: TRBV5-1; d_gene: TRBD2; j_gene: TRBJ2-1; CDR3nt: TGCGCCAGCAGGGATACTAGCGGGGGGTTCAATGAGCAGTTCTTC; CDR3aa: CASRDTSGGFNEQFF
abundance: many; v_gene: TRBV9; d_gene: TRBD2; j_gene: TRBJ2-1; CDR3nt: TGTGCCAGCAGCGTAGGACTAGCAGAGTACAATGAGCAGTTCTTC; CDR3aa: CASSVGLAEYNEQFF
abundance: many; v_gene: TRBV29-1; d_gene: .; j_gene: TRBJ2-3; CDR3nt: TGCAGCGTGGACAGGGAGGGAACAGATACGCAGTATTTT; CDR3aa: CSVDREGTDTQYF
abundance: .; v_gene: TRBV18; d_gene: .; j_gene: TRBJ1-4; CDR3nt: TGTGCCAGCTCACCACAGGGCTCTAATGAAAAACTGTTTTTT; CDR3aa: CASSPQGSNEKLFF
abundance: once; v_gene: TRBV7-2; d_gene: .; j_gene: TRBJ2-3; CDR3nt: TGTGCCAGCAGCTCCCCCGGGCAGACCCCGGAGTATTTT; CDR3aa: CASSSPGQTPEYF
abundance: few; v_gene: TRBV4-1; d_gene: .; j_gene: TRBJ2-5; CDR3nt: TGCGCCAGCAGCCAAGACCCCTACCCTGGAGAGACCCAGTACTTC; CDR3aa: CASSQDPYPGETQYF
abundance: .; v_gene: TRBV12-3/TRBV12-4; d_gene: .; j_gene: TRBJ2-3; CDR3nt: TGTGCCAGCAGAAGGAGTCCTAGCACAGATACGCAGTATTTT; CDR3aa: CASRRSPSTDTQYF
abundance: .; v_gene: TRBV5-1; d_gene: .; j_gene: TRBJ2-7; CDR3nt: TGCGCCAGCAGACCTCGACAGATGTCGTCCTACGAGCAGTACTTC; CDR3aa: CASRPRQMSSYEQYF
abundance: .; v_gene: TRBV4-1; d_gene: .; j_gene: TRBJ1-2; CDR3nt: TGCGCCAGCAGCCGAATGATGCTGGTGCCTAACTATGGCTACACCTTC; CDR3aa: CASSRMMLVPNYGYTF
abundance: many; v_gene: TRBV5-1; d_gene: .; j_gene: TRBJ2-7; CDR3nt: TGCGCCAGCAGCCCCAGGGACCGGAACTACGAGCAGTACTTC; CDR3aa: CASSPRDRNYEQYF
abundance: .; v_gene: TRBV20-1; d_gene: TRBD1; j_gene: TRBJ2-2; CDR3nt: TGCAGTGCGCCGGGACAGGGATCGGGCACCGGGGAGCTGTTTTTT; CDR3aa: CSAPGQGSGTGELFF
abundance: .; v_gene: TRBV5-1; d_gene: TRBD2; j_gene: TRBJ2-1; CDR3nt: TGCGCCAGCAGCTTGGCATTAGCGGGGGCCTTAAGCTCCTACAATGAGCAGTTCTTC; CDR3aa: CASSLALAGALSSYNEQFF
abundance: many; v_gene: TRBV5-1; d_gene: .; j_gene: TRBJ2-5; CDR3nt: TGTGCCAGCAGCGCCCAAGAGACCCAGTACTTC; CDR3aa: CASSAQETQYF
abundance: .; v_gene: TRBV7-2; d_gene: .; j_gene: TRBJ1-2; CDR3nt: TGTGCCAGCAGCACCTCGACAGACAACTATGGCTACACCTTC; CDR3aa: CASSTSTDNYGYTF
abundance: few; v_gene: TRBV12-3/TRBV12-4; d_gene: .; j_gene: TRBJ1-4; CDR3nt: TGTGCCAGCAGCGACTTGAGGGGCTTAAATGAAAAACTGTTTTTT; CDR3aa: CASSDLRGLNEKLFF
abundance: few; v_gene: TRBV30; d_gene: .; j_gene: TRBJ2-7; CDR3nt: TGTGCCTGGGGGAGACCGTACGGCGAGCAGTACTTC; CDR3aa: CAWGRPYGEQYF
abundance: .; v_gene: TRBV12-3/TRBV12-4; d_gene: .; j_gene: TRBJ1-2; CDR3nt: TGTGCCAGCAGTTTGGGGGGGAGATCTAACTATGGCTACACCTTC; CDR3aa: CASSLGGRSNYGYTF
abundance: .; v_gene: TRBV28; d_gene: .; j_gene: TRBJ2-7; CDR3nt: TGTGCCAGCAGTTCAGGGGTCCTCTCCTACGAGCAGTACTTC; CDR3aa: CASSSGVLSYEQYF
abundance: .; v_gene: TRBV6-1; d_gene: TRBD2; j_gene: TRBJ2-1; CDR3nt: TGTGCCAGCAGAGGGACTAGCGGGAGCTCCTACAATGAGCAGTTCTTC; CDR3aa: CASRGTSGSSYNEQFF
abundance: many; v_gene: TRBV24-1; d_gene: .; j_gene: TRBJ2-5; CDR3nt: TGTGCCACCAGTGATTCGCTAGATCGGGAGACCCAGTACTTC; CDR3aa: CATSDSLDRETQYF
abundance: .; v_gene: TRBV5-1; d_gene: .; j_gene: TRBJ2-3; CDR3nt: TGCGCCAGCAGCCCGAGGACATCCCCCCCAGATACGCAGTATTTT; CDR3aa: CASSPRTSPPDTQYF
abundance: .; v_gene: TRBV7-8; d_gene: TRBD1; j_gene: TRBJ2-7; CDR3nt: TGTGCCAGCAGCTTCAGGGGGCGTAACGAGCAGTACTTC; CDR3aa: CASSFRGRNEQYF
abundance: .; v_gene: TRBV12-3/TRBV12-4; d_gene: .; j_gene: TRBJ2-1; CDR3nt: TGTGCCAGCAGTTTAGGGGTTGGTATTAATGAGCAGTTCTTC; CDR3aa: CASSLGVGINEQFF
abundance: .; v_gene: TRBV20-1; d_gene: .; j_gene: TRBJ1-1; CDR3nt: TGCAGTGCCCGGGTTTCCGGGATTGAGGCTTTCTTT; CDR3aa: CSARVSGIEAFF
abundance: many; v_gene: TRBV20-1; d_gene: .; j_gene: TRBJ1-4; CDR3nt: TGCAGTGCCCCTCGGACGGGTGCTAATGAAAAACTGTTTTTT; CDR3aa: CSAPRTGANEKLFF